This TCR beta chain was retrieved from a study of T cells in Graves' hyperthyroidism and ophthalmopathy. Lactation, pregnancy, other autoimmune disease or uncontrolled infection led to exclusion of patients. Diagnosis relied on clinical symptoms, serum thyroxine and TRAb, thyroid ultrasound and orbital computed tomography. This CDR3 spans 14 amino acids. Germline CDR1 reads SNHLY; CDR2 reads FYNNEI. J gave up 3 bases and V 6 bases, and 5 bases lay outside the gene matches. The source material, RNA transcripts, was used to amplify TCR beta CDR3 regions. The TCR CDR3 first-round RT-PCR relied on the HTBI primer set. TCRdb used MiXCR to reprocess the multiplex PCR reads, holding one entry per CDR3 protein. The table has over 650,000 distinct CDR3 sequences, just under 45% seen once; the top ten hold approximately 7.2%. As for this clonotype: What it binds is not known.

Study findings and constraints: Ophthalmopathy could be told apart from stable hyperthyroidism with a 13 V-J model. The majority of expanded thyroid clonotypes above 0.001 also appeared in blood.

This clonotype originated in an adult man with Graves' disease, either hyperthyroidism or ophthalmopathy (not recorded which). The chain has TRBV2 and TRBJ1-2; TRBD1 agrees at 9 bases. Sequencing was performed on peripheral blood or thyroid tissue (not recorded which). The CDR3: CASRTGGTDYGYTF. In DNA form, the CDR3 reads TGTGCCAGCAGGACAGGGGGGACGGACTATGGCTACACCTTC.